The next 6 T cell receptor beta chains were all read from a single sample in a study of regulatory T cells in long-lasting Graves disease. Arm-PCR with iRepertoire HTBI primers amplified the CDR3 regions for these TCR beta libraries. TCRdb re-derived calls from the multiplex PCR reads in MiXCR, one entry per CDR3 protein. Altogether just over 600,000 distinct CDR3 sequences are present, 16% being singletons, with the ten largest covering 18%. The time point was: newly diagnosed GD, antithyroid drugs for less than 3 months. There was RNA extracted from PBMCs, and the TCR library was made from it. In addition, the sample was reused for a study of T cells in Graves' hyperthyroidism and ophthalmopathy.

Material: peripheral blood mononuclear cells (PBMCs), obtained at new diagnosis, from a patient treated with antithyroid drugs. These receptors were collected from a woman aged 25-40 years with Graves disease.

At least ten counts were recorded for this clonotype. The CDR3 DNA follows: TGTGCCAGCAGAGAACAGGGTGCGGCCACTGAAGCTTTCTTT. It encodes CASREQGAATEAFF. The chain uses TRBV6-2 or TRBV6-3 and TRBJ1-1; a possible D gene is TRBD1 (6 bases). V lost 6 bases and J lost 4, with 15 bases in between. CDR1 and CDR2 from the germline V gene are MNHEY and SVGEGT. The CDR3 is made up of 14 amino acids.

About this clonotype itself: Since a much larger clone is just one base distant, this may be a read error. This rearrangement joins TRBV27 to TRBJ1-5, with 7 bases that match TRBD1. The ends lost 7 bases at V and 0 bases at J; junction bases unmatched: 9. The CDR3 spans 16 residues. The germline V gene has CDR1 MNHEY and CDR2 SMNVEV (reference sequence). The CDR3 DNA sequence: TGTGCCAGCACCGGAACAGGGGCCGATAGCAATCAGCCCCAGCATTTT. Translating it yields CASTGTGADSNQPQHF.

As to this clonotype: The final CDR3 position lacks the conserved phenylalanine or tryptophan, pointing to a likely read error. The gene calls are TRBV3-1 and TRBJ1-2, with a tentative D call TRBD1 (5 bases). Trimming shortened V by 6 bases and J by 5 bases, and 16 bases separated the two germline ends. Germline CDR1 and CDR2: LGHDT and YNNKEL (reference sequence). The CDR3 length is 14 residues. This chain's CDR3 is CASSRTRQIYGYTS. Here the CDR3 DNA reads TGTGCCAGCAGTCGAACCCGACAGATATATGGCTACACCTCC.

This chain links TRBV7-8 with TRBJ1-5; 8 bases align to TRBD1. Germline V gene sequence: CDR1 SGHVS, CDR2 FQNEAQ. The CDR3 sequence is 15 residues long. The V gene end was trimmed by 3 bases and the J gene end by 9 bases; junction bases not matched to a gene: 10. The CDR3 is CASSFRDRGGRPQHF. The DNA of the CDR3 is TGTGCCAGCAGCTTTCGAGACAGGGGTGGTCGGCCCCAGCATTTT.

This chain uses TRBV6-1 with TRBJ1-5; 8 bases match TRBD1. The CDR3 length is 15 residues. Trimming at V came to 6 bases and at J to 6 bases, leaving 10 bases not matched to a gene. CDR1 is MNHNS and CDR2 is SASEGT in the germline V gene. CDR3 in amino acids: CASSADRAVPQPQHF. Written as DNA, the CDR3 is TGTGCCAGCAGCGCGGACAGGGCCGTGCCTCAGCCCCAGCATTTT.

The rearrangement links TRBV20-1 to TRBJ2-5; D is ambiguous. V gave up 0 bases and J gave up 5 bases, with 10 bases separating them. Germline V lookup: CDR1 DFQATT, CDR2 SNEGSKA (reference sequence). The CDR3 is made up of 13 amino acids. CDR3 sequence reads: CSARDEAVETQYF. In DNA form, the CDR3 reads TGCAGTGCTAGAGATGAGGCGGTGGAGACCCAGTACTTC.